This T cell receptor beta chain was found in a study of Graves' ophthalmopathy and Graves' hyperthyroidism. In the case of this clonotype: Its antigen is unidentified.

Study-wide findings and caveats: A model built from 13 signatures distinguished ophthalmopathy from stable hyperthyroidism with 85% to 90% sensitivity and approximately 81% specificity.

CDR3 regions of TCR beta were amplified from RNA transcripts. HTBI-primed first-round RT-PCR preceded second-round multiplex PCR. TCRdb recomputed calls from the multiplex PCR reads with MiXCR, one row per CDR3 protein. The sample yields some 410,000 distinct CDR3 sequences, under 25% seen once. The germline gives CDR1 MNHEY, CDR2 SVGEGT. This CDR3 spans 17 amino acids. Between the trimmed V and J ends, which lost 3 bases and 3 bases, there was a span of 21 bases. Over 18 months of follow-up, stable hyperthyroidism required that no ophthalmopathy appear. The authors enrolled newly diagnosed hyperthyroidism patients aged 18 to 65 with under 2 months' duration. Lactation, pregnancy, uncontrolled infections and other autoimmune diseases were all grounds for excluding patients.

Sequencing was done on a sample of peripheral blood. This chain joins TRBV6-2 or TRBV6-3 and TRBJ2-7; maybe TRBD1 (7 bases). The clonotype comes from a young woman with stable Graves' hyperthyroidism. CDR3 protein: CASSYNPAGGGVYEQYF. For the CDR3, the DNA is TGTGCCAGCAGTTATAACCCTGCAGGAGGGGGCGTCTACGAGCAGTACTTC.